A selection of T cell receptor beta chains follows, all from one sample in a study of CD8 T cells in Susac syndrome. TCRdb reprocessed the immunoSEQ multiplex PCR reads with MiXCR, giving one entry per CDR3 protein. The sample lists under 200,000 distinct CDR3 sequences; about 91% were seen once. The specimen sequenced was CD4+ T cells from PBMCs. All receptors derive from a human donor with Susac syndrome. CDR3s include the opening cysteine and the closing phenylalanine or tryptophan. A D gene is named only where the DNA matches it firmly. Clone size is shown for a subset of rows, as once, few, many or a class of expanded clone.

d_call: .; v_call: TRBV7-9; j_call: TRBJ1-2; clone_size: once; cdr3_nt: TGTGCCAGCAGCTTTGACCTCTCCCACACCAACTATGGCTACACCTTC; cdr3_aa: CASSFDLSHTNYGYTF
d_call: .; v_call: TRBV19; j_call: TRBJ2-3; clone_size: .; cdr3_nt: TGTGCCAGTAGTATAGGACCCGGGACTAGCACAGATACGCAGTATTTT; cdr3_aa: CASSIGPGTSTDTQYF
d_call: TRBD1; v_call: TRBV16; j_call: TRBJ2-5; clone_size: .; cdr3_nt: TGTGCCAGCAGCCAACTCGGACAGGGCTACGAGACCCAGTACTTC; cdr3_aa: CASSQLGQGYETQYF
d_call: .; v_call: TRBV20-1; j_call: TRBJ1-1; clone_size: .; cdr3_nt: TGCAGTGCCGAGGGTTTCACTGAAGCTTTCTTT; cdr3_aa: CSAEGFTEAFF
d_call: .; v_call: TRBV7-9; j_call: TRBJ2-4; clone_size: .; cdr3_nt: TGTGCCAGCAGCTTAGCGGGGGGAAGTGCGGCCAAAAACATTCAGTACTTC; cdr3_aa: CASSLAGGSAAKNIQYF
d_call: TRBD2; v_call: TRBV20-1; j_call: TRBJ2-1; clone_size: .; cdr3_nt: TGCAGTGCTAGAGCCCCGAGAGGACTAGGAAACAATGAGCAGTTCTTC; cdr3_aa: CSARAPRGLGNNEQFF
d_call: .; v_call: TRBV24-1; j_call: TRBJ2-3; clone_size: .; cdr3_nt: TGTGCCACCAGTGATTCAGACGTCACAGATACGCAGTATTTT; cdr3_aa: CATSDSDVTDTQYF
d_call: .; v_call: TRBV13; j_call: TRBJ1-2; clone_size: .; cdr3_nt: TGTGCCAGCAGCTTATATGGCCCGAACTATGGCTACACCTTC; cdr3_aa: CASSLYGPNYGYTF
d_call: TRBD1; v_call: TRBV2; j_call: TRBJ1-6; clone_size: .; cdr3_nt: TGTGCCAGCAGCGGACAGGGGGCCTATAATTCACCCCTCCACTTT; cdr3_aa: CASSGQGAYNSPLHF
d_call: TRBD1; v_call: TRBV7-9; j_call: TRBJ1-4; clone_size: .; cdr3_nt: TGTGCCAGCAGCTTGGGGGACAGGGCTAATGAAAAACTGTTTTTT; cdr3_aa: CASSLGDRANEKLFF
d_call: TRBD1; v_call: TRBV6-6; j_call: TRBJ1-2; clone_size: .; cdr3_nt: TGTGCCAGCAGAAGAGACAGGGGGATTAACTATGGCTACACCTTC; cdr3_aa: CASRRDRGINYGYTF
d_call: .; v_call: TRBV5-1; j_call: TRBJ1-2; clone_size: .; cdr3_nt: TGCGCCAGCAGCTTTACATCCTCCGGGAGTCTGAGCGCGGGTGGCTACACCTTC; cdr3_aa: CASSFTSSGSLSAGGYTF
d_call: .; v_call: TRBV28; j_call: TRBJ1-5; clone_size: .; cdr3_nt: TGTGCCAGCACCACAAGCAATCAGCCCCAGCATTTT; cdr3_aa: CASTTSNQPQHF
d_call: .; v_call: TRBV27; j_call: TRBJ1-4; clone_size: once; cdr3_nt: TGTGCCAGCAGTCCAACAGGGAGGTCTGCTGAAAAACTGTTTTTT; cdr3_aa: CASSPTGRSAEKLFF
d_call: TRBD2; v_call: TRBV28; j_call: TRBJ2-1; clone_size: .; cdr3_nt: TGTGCCAGCAGTGACCCCTCCCGGGGGGGGACCTACAATGAGCAGTTCTTC; cdr3_aa: CASSDPSRGGTYNEQFF
d_call: TRBD1; v_call: TRBV4-2; j_call: TRBJ1-2; clone_size: .; cdr3_nt: TGTGCCAGCAGCCAAGAAGACAGGGACTATGGCTACACCTTC; cdr3_aa: CASSQEDRDYGYTF
d_call: TRBD1; v_call: TRBV20-1; j_call: TRBJ2-5; clone_size: .; cdr3_nt: TGCAGTGCTAGAGATGTGACAGGGGGTGGTCCCCCGTACTTC; cdr3_aa: CSARDVTGGGPPYF
d_call: .; v_call: TRBV6-6; j_call: TRBJ2-2; clone_size: few; cdr3_nt: TGTGCCAGCAGTTACTTATACACCGGGGAGCTGTTTTTT; cdr3_aa: CASSYLYTGELFF
d_call: .; v_call: TRBV6-5; j_call: TRBJ2-3; clone_size: .; cdr3_nt: TGTGCCAGCTCAGTAGGGGGGCTTAGTGCAGATACGCAGTATTTT; cdr3_aa: CASSVGGLSADTQYF
d_call: .; v_call: TRBV3-1; j_call: TRBJ1-6; clone_size: .; cdr3_nt: TGTGCCAGCAGCCAGAGGGATAATTCACCCCTCCACTTT; cdr3_aa: CASSQRDNSPLHF
d_call: .; v_call: TRBV7-2; j_call: TRBJ1-2; clone_size: .; cdr3_nt: TGTGCCAGCAGCTCCAGACAGGCCAAGATGGATTACACCTTC; cdr3_aa: CASSSRQAKMDYTF
d_call: .; v_call: TRBV19; j_call: TRBJ2-7; clone_size: .; cdr3_nt: TGTGCCAGTACAAAGGACTCGCACTCCTACGAGCAGTACTTC; cdr3_aa: CASTKDSHSYEQYF
d_call: TRBD2; v_call: TRBV4-1; j_call: TRBJ2-3; clone_size: .; cdr3_nt: TGCGCCAGCAGCCCTTCGCGGGGGAACACAGATACGCAGTATTTT; cdr3_aa: CASSPSRGNTDTQYF
d_call: TRBD1; v_call: TRBV10-3; j_call: TRBJ2-5; clone_size: .; cdr3_nt: TGTGCCATCACCCCTCGACAGGGAGAGACCCAGTACTTC; cdr3_aa: CAITPRQGETQYF
d_call: TRBD1; v_call: TRBV28; j_call: TRBJ2-1; clone_size: .; cdr3_nt: TGTGCCAGCAGTTCGCCACTCGGGACAGGGGGGAATGAGCAGTTCTTC; cdr3_aa: CASSSPLGTGGNEQFF
d_call: .; v_call: TRBV5-1; j_call: TRBJ1-2; clone_size: once; cdr3_nt: TGCGCCAGCAGTCCTAGACAGTTAAGGAACTATGGCTACACCTTC; cdr3_aa: CASSPRQLRNYGYTF
d_call: TRBD1; v_call: TRBV3-1; j_call: TRBJ1-2; clone_size: .; cdr3_nt: TGTGCCAGCAGCCGGGGGACAGGGGATCGGTATGGCTACACCTTC; cdr3_aa: CASSRGTGDRYGYTF
d_call: TRBD2; v_call: TRBV20-1; j_call: TRBJ2-1; clone_size: .; cdr3_nt: TGCAGTGCTCCTTCAACAACCCTAGCGGGAGGGAATGAGCAGTTCTTC; cdr3_aa: CSAPSTTLAGGNEQFF
d_call: .; v_call: TRBV6-2/TRBV6-3; j_call: TRBJ2-7; clone_size: .; cdr3_nt: TGTGCCAGCAGTTTTGTGGGTATCTACGAGCAGTACTTC; cdr3_aa: CASSFVGIYEQYF
d_call: .; v_call: TRBV7-9; j_call: TRBJ1-4; clone_size: .; cdr3_nt: TGTGCCAGCAGCACGGGGCGAGGGGTGACTAATGAAAAACTGTTTTTT; cdr3_aa: CASSTGRGVTNEKLFF